Given below is one T cell receptor (beta chain) in context. This sample is drawn from a study of blood T cell repertoires in COVID-19. Study in general: PBMCs, B-cell-depleted T cells, or T cells were the source of the cDNA or gDNA that made up the material.

CDR1 is SGHTA, CDR2 FQGNSA, per germline. With 4 bases removed from V and 3 bases from J, the gap between germline ends came to 16 bases. The CDR3 is 15 amino acids. Source study methods: Cell counts per sample came from amplifying reference gene primers. Using immunoSEQ multiplex PCR, the repertoire was profiled, and TCRdb retains in-frame clones only, with some absent. For V, J and clone size, that table is used; D and trimming come from the DNA. Of some 250,000 clones listed, roughly 90% are singletons. The TCR was taken from a man in his sixties who had recovered from COVID-19. Sequenced sample: peripheral blood. This rearrangement joins TRBV7-2 to TRBJ2-7; possibly TRBD2 for D (6 bases). CDR3: CASSSYPGLGYEQYF. The CDR3 DNA sequence: TGTGCCAGCAGCTCCTACCCGGGACTCGGCTACGAGCAGTACTTC.